The 22 T cell receptor beta chains in this list originate from one sample, sequenced in a study of T cell changes during pregnancy in multiple sclerosis. Here immunoSEQ multiplex PCR was the method, and the copy in TCRdb shows in-frame clones only, minus some. The repertoire holds 40,000 to 50,000 clones, with about 88% as singletons. This specimen was CD4+ T cells from peripheral blood mononuclear cells, taken in the first trimester of pregnancy. Source of these receptors: a female donor with multiple sclerosis, enrolled in a pregnancy study.

The chain employs TRBV20-1 and TRBJ1-1; TRBD1 agrees at 7 bases. The CDR3 has 11 amino acids. J lost 13 bases, V lost 1 base, and 6 bases had no gene match. CDR1 and CDR2 (germline): DFQATT, SNEGSKA (reference sequence). This CDR3 is CSARVQGSVFF. The DNA for the CDR3 is TGCAGTGCTAGAGTACAGGGGTCGGTTTTCTTT.

The genes are TRBV7-2 and TRBJ2-1; D is perhaps TRBD2 (5 bases). Per the germline V gene, CDR1 is SGHTA and CDR2 is FQGNSA. The V gene lost 5 bases and the J gene lost 9 bases, with 17 bases spanning the gap. This CDR3 is 14 amino acids long. The CDR3 coding sequence is TGTGCCAGCAGCCGAACTAGTATTCTGAGTGAGCAGTTCTTC. Translating gives CASSRTSILSEQFF.

The rearrangement joins TRBV5-1 to TRBJ1-2; 7 nucleotides match TRBD1. The CDR3 is made up of 13 amino acids. Germline V lookup: CDR1 SGHRS, CDR2 YFSETQ. V dropped 0 bases and J dropped 4; count of bases not matched to a gene: 0. CDR3 bases: TGCGCCAGCAGCTTGGACAGGGGCTATGGCTACACCTTC. Amino acid sequence: CASSLDRGYGYTF.

The gene calls are TRBV30 and TRBJ1-1; the D is unclear. Germline CDR1 GTSNPN, CDR2 SVGIG (reference sequence). The V end was cut by 2 bases, the J end by 6 bases, with 16 bases between. The CDR3 is 14 amino acids. CDR3 in DNA: TGTGCCTGGAGTAGCCCCCCATCCCGTTCTGAAGCTTTCTTT. It is translated as CAWSSPPSRSEAFF.

This chain uses TRBV5-4 with TRBJ2-5; TRBD2 agrees at 13 bases. Germline V gene sequence: CDR1 SGHNT, CDR2 YYREEE (reference sequence). The CDR3 spans 18 residues. V trimming: 3 bases; J trimming: 2 bases; junction bases outside the gene matches: 10. CDR3 loop: CASSSLTSGRQYQETQYF. In DNA form, the CDR3 reads TGTGCCAGCAGCTCTCTGACTAGCGGGAGGCAATATCAAGAGACCCAGTACTTC.

This rearrangement joins TRBV7-3 to TRBJ2-3, with D tentatively TRBD2 (5 bases). Germline CDR1 reads SGHTA; CDR2 reads FQGTGA. The V and J ends lost 1 base and 4 bases respectively, with 9 bases between them. The CDR3 covers 14 residues. In DNA, the CDR3 is TGTGCCAGCAGCTTAAGGGAGTCCTCAGATACGCAGTATTTT. Encoded protein: CASSLRESSDTQYF.

The chain combines TRBV7-3 with TRBJ2-1; 7 nucleotides match TRBD2. The CDR3 has 16 amino acids. Germline-derived CDR1 and CDR2 are SGHTA and FQGTGA. Trimming removed 3 bases from V and 0 bases from J; junction bases left unmatched: 5. The DNA of the CDR3 is TGTGCCAGCAGCTTGACCGGGGGGAGCTCCTACAATGAGCAGTTCTTC. It codes for CASSLTGGSSYNEQFF.

The V and J genes are TRBV5-1 and TRBJ2-2; 9 bases agree with TRBD2. This CDR3 has 16 amino acids. V lost 0 bases to trimming and J lost 7 bases; unmatched junction nucleotides: 7. The germline CDR1 and CDR2 sequences are SGHRS and YFSETQ. This chain's CDR3 is CASSLGLAARGGELFF. In DNA form, the CDR3 reads TGCGCCAGCAGCTTGGGACTAGCGGCCCGTGGCGGGGAGCTGTTTTTT. The variable domain in full, with the rest retrieved from reference TRBV5-1 and TRBJ2-2, is KAGVTQTPRYLIKTRGQQVTLSCSPISGHRSVSWYQQTPGQGLQFLFEYFSETQRNKGNFPGRFSGRQFSNSRSEMNVSTLELGDSALYLCASSLGLAARGGELFFGEGSRLTVL.

The CDR3 protein is CASSDGTSGTWGTYEQYF. The CDR3 DNA follows: TGTGCCAGCAGTGACGGGACTAGCGGGACTTGGGGGACCTACGAGCAGTACTTC. The chain uses TRBV6-1 and TRBJ2-7, with TRBD2 matching 13 bases. The CDR3 loop spans 18 amino acids. The V segment lost 3 bases and the J segment 2 bases; nucleotides outside the gene matches: 10. The germline V gene has CDR1 MNHNS and CDR2 SASEGT.

The CDR3: CASTSGRIQETQYF. CDR3 DNA: TGCGCCAGTACTAGCGGGAGAATCCAAGAGACCCAGTACTTC. The chain is built from TRBV5-1 and TRBJ2-5; TRBD2 agrees at 11 bases. Germline assignment: CDR1 SGHRS and CDR2 YFSETQ. The V and J ends lost 8 bases and 1 base, in that order; junction bases with no gene match: 4. The CDR3 length is 14 residues.

V and J are TRBV6-5 and TRBJ2-3; 8 bases are shared with TRBD2. Trimming at V came to 4 bases and at J to 3 bases, leaving 6 bases not matched to a gene. Germline V CDR1 and CDR2: MNHEY, SVGAGI. The CDR3 covers 15 residues. The CDR3 loop is CASSSERESTDTQYF. The CDR3, as DNA: TGTGCCAGCAGTTCCGAGCGGGAGTCGACAGATACGCAGTATTTT.

This rearrangement joins TRBV20-1 to TRBJ1-2; 7 nucleotides line up with TRBD1. The CDR3 extends over 11 amino acids. With 5 bases clipped from V and 7 bases from J, the junction kept 4 bases outside the gene matches. Germline assignment: CDR1 DFQATT and CDR2 SNEGSKA (reference sequence). The CDR3 region has the DNA TGCAGTGCTGAATACAGGGGTGGCTACACCTTC. As protein: CSAEYRGGYTF.

The chain couples TRBV10-3 to TRBJ2-3; 12 bases line up with TRBD1. The germline V gene encodes CDR1 ENHRY and CDR2 SYGVKD. V shed 7 bases, J shed 8 bases, and the junction held 7 bases outside the gene matches. This CDR3 has 14 amino acids. The CDR3 DNA reads as TGTGCCATCAACCGGGACAGGGGGCAGGGTACGCAGTATTTT. It translates to CAINRDRGQGTQYF.

V usage is TRBV5-4 and J usage is TRBJ2-1; D not resolved. Trimming removed 0 bases from V and 0 bases from J, with 7 bases in between. CDR3 length: 15 amino acids. The germline CDR1 and CDR2 sequences are SGHNT and YYREEE (reference sequence). CDR3 amino acids: CASSLGGSSYNEQFF. CDR3 in DNA: TGTGCCAGCAGCTTGGGCGGTAGCTCCTACAATGAGCAGTTCTTC.

A few counts support this clone. The chain combines TRBV28 with TRBJ2-3, with a tentative D call TRBD2 (5 bases). Germline assignment: CDR1 MDHEN and CDR2 SYDVKM. The CDR3 is made up of 17 amino acids. V lost 4 bases and J lost 2, with 19 bases in between. CDR3 loop: CASSSQFGLINTDTQYF. The DNA of the CDR3 is TGTGCCAGCAGTTCTCAATTCGGACTCATAAACACAGATACGCAGTATTTT. Filled out from reference TRBV28 and TRBJ2-3, the complete variable domain reads DVKVTQSSRYLVKRTGEKVFLECVQDMDHENMFWYRQDPGLGLRLIYFSYDVKMKEKGDIPEGYSVSREKKERFSLILESASTNQTSMYLCASSSQFGLINTDTQYFGPGTRLTVL.

V and J are TRBV4-2 and TRBJ1-4, with D perhaps matching TRBD1 (6 bases). Germline V gene data show CDR1 as LGHNA and CDR2 as YNFKEQ. CDR3 length equals 15 residues. V dropped 1 base and J dropped 8 bases, with 14 bases sitting between them. The CDR3 DNA sequence: TGTGCCAGCAGCCAAGGACCCGGACAGCACGAAAAACTGTTTTTT. Protein product: CASSQGPGQHEKLFF.

The genes are TRBV28 and TRBJ1-1; D perhaps matches TRBD1 (6 bases). Trimming pared 5 bases from V and 6 bases from J, leaving 16 bases between. Germline values: CDR1 MDHEN, CDR2 SYDVKM. This CDR3 is 14 amino acids long. The chain's CDR3 is CASSEGGDRAEAFF. The CDR3, as DNA: TGTGCCAGCAGTGAAGGGGGGGATAGGGCTGAAGCTTTCTTT.

This chain uses TRBV28 with TRBJ1-1; no firm D call. V lost 2 bases, J lost 8 bases, and 6 bases lay in between. The germline CDR1 and CDR2 sequences are MDHEN and SYDVKM. CDR3 length equals 11 residues. The CDR3 DNA reads as TGTGCCAGCAGTTTAGAGAGAGAAGCTTTCTTT. It specifies CASSLEREAFF.

The J gene is TRBJ1-3, the V gene TRBV6-1, with a weak D call TRBD1 (5 bases). Per germline, CDR1 MNHNS and CDR2 SASEGT. V was shortened by 0 bases and J by 0 bases, with 9 bases between the two germline ends. This CDR3 has 16 residues. The DNA for the CDR3 is TGTGCCAGCAGTGAAGCCTACAGGAGCTCTGGAAACACCATATATTTT. Its translation: CASSEAYRSSGNTIYF.

The V and J genes are TRBV7-9 and TRBJ1-2; perhaps TRBD1 as D (6 bases). V lost 2 bases to trimming and J lost 4 bases, with 8 bases between them. Germline V gives CDR1 SEHNR, CDR2 FQNEAQ (reference sequence). This CDR3 comprises 13 residues. The CDR3 region has the DNA TGTGCCAGCAGCTTACAGGGGTCCTATGGCTACACCTTC. Protein: CASSLQGSYGYTF.

The CDR3 DNA follows: TGCGCCAGCAGTGAGTCCCAGATCGGGACTCCCTACAATGAGCAGTTCTTC. Translating it yields CASSESQIGTPYNEQFF. The gene calls are TRBV10-2 and TRBJ2-1; a possible D gene is TRBD2 (6 bases). Between the trimmed V and J ends, which lost 0 bases and 2 bases, there was a span of 14 bases. Germline CDR1 reads WSHSY; CDR2 reads SAAADI. The CDR3 contains 17 residues.

The J gene is TRBJ2-2, the V gene TRBV27; possible D gene TRBD1, 6 bases. V was clipped by 3 bases and J by 3 bases, with 20 bases between them. This CDR3 region has 18 residues. CDR1 and CDR2 from the germline V gene are MNHEY and SMNVEV (reference sequence). This CDR3 reads CASSLVPGQTNYTGELFF. In DNA, the CDR3 is TGTGCCAGCAGTTTGGTTCCTGGACAGACCAATTACACCGGGGAGCTGTTTTTT.